The subject of this entry is one T cell receptor beta chain. The antigen is undetermined. The data were produced by immunoSEQ multiplex PCR, yet TCRdb's version contains in-frame clones alone and is incomplete. This sample has about 130,000 clones, with around nine tenths found just once. Every patient had mismatch repair deficiency by PCR or immunohistochemistry. TCRs were sequenced from a few patients responding to pembrolizumab. The sample originates from a study of PD-1 blockade in mismatch repair-deficient tumors. The overall study: All were previously treated, progressing patients with over 9 mismatch repair-deficient cancer types.

Whole-study results and caveats: Tumor-resident clones, often undetectable pretreatment in blood, expanded then contracted after pembrolizumab.

The germline V gene encodes CDR1 MNHNY and CDR2 SVGAGI (reference sequence). Trimming took 4 bases from V and 2 from J, leaving 8 bases between them. This CDR3 is 13 amino acids long. The rearrangement links TRBV6-6 to TRBJ1-2, with D uncertain. The sequences come from peripheral blood, collected just over 70 weeks after starting pembrolizumab. This TCR was sampled from an adult with mismatch repair-deficient cancer. In nucleotides, the CDR3 is TGTGCCAGCAGTTCCAGTGGAAACTATGGCTACACCTTC. It translates to CASSSSGNYGYTF.